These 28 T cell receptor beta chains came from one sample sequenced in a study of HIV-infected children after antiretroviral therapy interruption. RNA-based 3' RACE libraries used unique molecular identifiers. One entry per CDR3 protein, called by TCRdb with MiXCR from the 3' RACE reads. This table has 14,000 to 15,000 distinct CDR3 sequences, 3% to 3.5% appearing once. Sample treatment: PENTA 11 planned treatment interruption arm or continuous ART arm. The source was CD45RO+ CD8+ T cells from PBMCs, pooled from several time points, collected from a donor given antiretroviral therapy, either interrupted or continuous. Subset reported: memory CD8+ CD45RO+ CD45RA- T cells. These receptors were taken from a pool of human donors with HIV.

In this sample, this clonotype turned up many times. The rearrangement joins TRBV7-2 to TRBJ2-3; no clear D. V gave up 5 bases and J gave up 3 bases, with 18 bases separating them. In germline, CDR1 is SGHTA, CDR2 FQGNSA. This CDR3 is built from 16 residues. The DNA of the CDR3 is TGTGCCAGCAGCCCCCCTCCTGCGACTGGGACAGATACGCAGTATTTT. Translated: CASSPPPATGTDTQYF. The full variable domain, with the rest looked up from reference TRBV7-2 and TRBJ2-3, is GAGVSQSPSNKVTEKGKDVELRCDPISGHTALYWYRQSLGQGLEFLIYFQGNSAPDKSGLPSDRFSAERTGGSVSTLTIQRTQQEDSAVYLCASSPPPATGTDTQYFGPGTRLTVL.

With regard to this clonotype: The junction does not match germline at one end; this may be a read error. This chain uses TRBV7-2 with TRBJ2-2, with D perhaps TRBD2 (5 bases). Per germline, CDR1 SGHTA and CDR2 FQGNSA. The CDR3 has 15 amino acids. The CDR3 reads CASSLVRGTTGVLFF. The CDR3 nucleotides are TGTGCCAGCAGCTTAGTACGGGGTACCACCGGGGTGCTGTTTTTT.

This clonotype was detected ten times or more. CDR3 in DNA: TGTGCCACCAGTGATTTTGCAGAGAACACCGGGGAGCTGTTTTTT. Amino acids: CATSDFAENTGELFF. The V and J genes are TRBV24-1 and TRBJ2-2; D remains unclear. Trimming left V 1 base short and J 1 base short, with 6 bases between. Germline CDR1 is KGHDR and CDR2 is SFDVKD. The length of the CDR3 is 15 residues.

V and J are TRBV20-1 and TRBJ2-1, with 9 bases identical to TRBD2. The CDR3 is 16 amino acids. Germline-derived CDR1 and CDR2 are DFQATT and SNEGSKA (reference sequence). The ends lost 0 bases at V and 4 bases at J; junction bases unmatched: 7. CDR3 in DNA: TGCAGTGCTAGAGATTTTCTAGCGGGGAGGTACAATGAGCAGTTCTTC. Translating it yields CSARDFLAGRYNEQFF.

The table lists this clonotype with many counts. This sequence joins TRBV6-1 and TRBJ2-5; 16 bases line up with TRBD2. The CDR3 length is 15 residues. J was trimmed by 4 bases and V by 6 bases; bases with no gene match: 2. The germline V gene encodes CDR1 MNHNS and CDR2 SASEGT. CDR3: CASRGLAGGPETQYF. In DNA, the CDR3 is TGTGCCAGCAGGGGACTAGCGGGGGGGCCAGAGACCCAGTACTTC.

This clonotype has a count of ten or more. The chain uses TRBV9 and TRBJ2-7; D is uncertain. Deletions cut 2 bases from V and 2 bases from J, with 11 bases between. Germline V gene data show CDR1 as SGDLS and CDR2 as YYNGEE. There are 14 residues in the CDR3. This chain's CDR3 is CASSVLDVAYEQYF. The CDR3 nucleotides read TGTGCCAGCAGCGTCCTTGACGTTGCCTACGAGCAGTACTTC.

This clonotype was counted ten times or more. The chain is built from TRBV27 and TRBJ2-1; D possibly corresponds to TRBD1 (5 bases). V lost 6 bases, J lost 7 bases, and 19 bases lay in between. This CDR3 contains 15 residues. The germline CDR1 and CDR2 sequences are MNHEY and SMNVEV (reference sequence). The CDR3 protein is CASSISGAAPNEQFF. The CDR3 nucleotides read TGTGCCAGCAGCATAAGTGGGGCGGCCCCGAATGAGCAGTTCTTC.

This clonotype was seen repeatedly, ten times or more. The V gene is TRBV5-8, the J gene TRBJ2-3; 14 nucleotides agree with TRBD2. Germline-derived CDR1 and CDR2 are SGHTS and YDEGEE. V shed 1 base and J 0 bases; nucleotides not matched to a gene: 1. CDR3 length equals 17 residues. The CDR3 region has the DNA TGTGCCAGCAGCTTGAGGACTAGCGGGGGGAGCACAGATACGCAGTATTTT. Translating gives CASSLRTSGGSTDTQYF. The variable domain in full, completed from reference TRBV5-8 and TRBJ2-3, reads EAGVTQSPTHLIKTRGQQATLRCSPISGHTSVYWYQQALGLGLQFLLWYDEGEERNRGNFPPRFSGRQFPNYSSELNVNALELEDSALYLCASSLRTSGGSTDTQYFGPGTRLTVL.

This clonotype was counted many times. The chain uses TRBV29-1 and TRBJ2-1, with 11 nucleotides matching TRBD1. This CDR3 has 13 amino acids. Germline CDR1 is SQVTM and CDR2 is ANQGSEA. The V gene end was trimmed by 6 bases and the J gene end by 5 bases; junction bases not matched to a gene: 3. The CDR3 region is CSVGQGANNEQFF. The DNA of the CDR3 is TGCAGCGTCGGACAGGGGGCCAACAATGAGCAGTTCTTC.

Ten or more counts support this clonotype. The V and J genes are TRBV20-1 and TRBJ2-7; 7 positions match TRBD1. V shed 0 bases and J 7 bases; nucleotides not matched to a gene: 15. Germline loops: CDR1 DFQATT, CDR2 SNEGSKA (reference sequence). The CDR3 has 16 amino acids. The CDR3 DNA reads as TGCAGTGCTAGAGATATGCTCGAGGGGGCCTCATGGGAGCAGTACTTC. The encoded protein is CSARDMLEGASWEQYF.

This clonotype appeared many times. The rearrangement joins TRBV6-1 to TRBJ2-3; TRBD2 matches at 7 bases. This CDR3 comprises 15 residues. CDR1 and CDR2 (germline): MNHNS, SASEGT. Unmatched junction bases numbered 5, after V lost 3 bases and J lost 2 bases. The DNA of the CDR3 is TGTGCCAGCAGTGAGGCTAGCGGACACACAGATACGCAGTATTTT. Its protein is CASSEASGHTDTQYF.

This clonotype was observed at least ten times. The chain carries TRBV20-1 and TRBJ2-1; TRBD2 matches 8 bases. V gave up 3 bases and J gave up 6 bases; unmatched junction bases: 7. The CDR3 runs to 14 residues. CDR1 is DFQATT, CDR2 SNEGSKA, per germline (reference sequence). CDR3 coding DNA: TGCAGTGCTAGTCGGACTAGCAACGCCAATGAGCAGTTCTTC. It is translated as CSASRTSNANEQFF.

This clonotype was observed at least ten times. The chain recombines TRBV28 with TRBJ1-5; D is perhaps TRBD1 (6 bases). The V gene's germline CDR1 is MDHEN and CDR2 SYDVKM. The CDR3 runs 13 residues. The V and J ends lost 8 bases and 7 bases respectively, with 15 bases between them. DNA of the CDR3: TGTGCCAGCCGCCCTTACAGGGCGCAGCCCCAGCATTTT. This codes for CASRPYRAQPQHF.

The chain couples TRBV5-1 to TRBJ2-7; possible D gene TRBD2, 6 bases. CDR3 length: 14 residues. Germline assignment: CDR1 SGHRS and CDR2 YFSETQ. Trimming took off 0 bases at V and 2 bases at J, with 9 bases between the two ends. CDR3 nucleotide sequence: TGCGCCAGCAGCTTGGGGATAGCGGCCTACGAGCAGTACTTC. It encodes CASSLGIAAYEQYF.

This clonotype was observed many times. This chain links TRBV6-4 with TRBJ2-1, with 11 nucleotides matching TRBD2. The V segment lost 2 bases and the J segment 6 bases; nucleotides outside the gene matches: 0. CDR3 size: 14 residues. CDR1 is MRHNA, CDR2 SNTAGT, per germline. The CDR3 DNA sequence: TGTGCCAGCAGTGACGGGACTAGCGGCAATGAGCAGTTCTTC. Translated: CASSDGTSGNEQFF.

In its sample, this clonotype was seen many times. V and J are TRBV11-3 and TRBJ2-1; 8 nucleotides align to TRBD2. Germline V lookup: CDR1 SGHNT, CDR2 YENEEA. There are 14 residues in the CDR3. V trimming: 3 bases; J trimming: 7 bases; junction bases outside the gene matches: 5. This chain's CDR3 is CASSFTSGGNEQFF. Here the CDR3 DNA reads TGTGCCAGCAGCTTCACTAGCGGTGGGAATGAGCAGTTCTTC.

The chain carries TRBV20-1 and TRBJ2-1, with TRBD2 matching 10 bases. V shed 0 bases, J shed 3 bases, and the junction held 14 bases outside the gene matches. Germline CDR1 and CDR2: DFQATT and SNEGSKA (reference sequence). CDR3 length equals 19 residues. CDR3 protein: CSARDRSGGPWNNYNEQFF. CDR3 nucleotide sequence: TGCAGTGCTAGAGATCGTAGCGGGGGGCCTTGGAATAACTACAATGAGCAGTTCTTC.

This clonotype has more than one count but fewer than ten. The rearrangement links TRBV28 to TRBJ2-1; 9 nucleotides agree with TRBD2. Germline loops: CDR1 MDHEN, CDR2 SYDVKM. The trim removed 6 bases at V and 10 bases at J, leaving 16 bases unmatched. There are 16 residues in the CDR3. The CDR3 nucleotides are TGTGCCAGCAGCCACCCCACGGTGGCGGGGGGGCGGGAGCAGTTCTTC. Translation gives CASSHPTVAGGREQFF.

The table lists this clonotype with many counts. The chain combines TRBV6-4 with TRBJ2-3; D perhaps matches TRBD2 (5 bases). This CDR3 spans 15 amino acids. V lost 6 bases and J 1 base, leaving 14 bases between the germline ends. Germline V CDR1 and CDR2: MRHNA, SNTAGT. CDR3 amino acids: CASSPAADGTDTQYF. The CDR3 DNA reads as TGTGCCAGCAGCCCAGCGGCGGATGGCACAGATACGCAGTATTTT.

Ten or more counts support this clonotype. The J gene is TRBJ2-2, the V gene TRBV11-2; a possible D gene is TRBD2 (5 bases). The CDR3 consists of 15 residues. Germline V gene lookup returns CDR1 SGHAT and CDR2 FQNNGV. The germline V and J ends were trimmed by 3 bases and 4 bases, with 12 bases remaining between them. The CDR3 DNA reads TGTGCCAGCAGCTTGACATTAGGGAGCACCGGGGAGCTGTTTTTT. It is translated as CASSLTLGSTGELFF.

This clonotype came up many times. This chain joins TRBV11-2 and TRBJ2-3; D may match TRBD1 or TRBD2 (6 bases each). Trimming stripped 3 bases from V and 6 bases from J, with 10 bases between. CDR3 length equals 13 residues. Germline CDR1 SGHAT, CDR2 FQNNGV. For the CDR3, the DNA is TGTGCCAGCAGCTTGCCGGGGGCGGATACGCAGTATTTT. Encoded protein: CASSLPGADTQYF.

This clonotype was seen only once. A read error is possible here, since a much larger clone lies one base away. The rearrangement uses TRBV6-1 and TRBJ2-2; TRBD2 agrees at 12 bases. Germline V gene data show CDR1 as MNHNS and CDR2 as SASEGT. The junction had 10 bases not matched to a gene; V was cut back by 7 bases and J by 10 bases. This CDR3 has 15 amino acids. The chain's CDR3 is CASTPASGGAVELFF. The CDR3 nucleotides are TGTGCCAGCACTCCCGCTAGCGGGGGGGCCGTGGAGCTGTTTTTT.

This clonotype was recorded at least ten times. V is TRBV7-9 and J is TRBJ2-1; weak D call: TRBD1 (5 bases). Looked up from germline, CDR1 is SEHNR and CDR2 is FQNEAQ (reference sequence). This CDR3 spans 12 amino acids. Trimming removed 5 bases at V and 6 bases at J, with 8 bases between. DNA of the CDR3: TGTGCCAGCAGCCAGCAGGGCAATGAGCAGTTCTTC. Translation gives CASSQQGNEQFF.

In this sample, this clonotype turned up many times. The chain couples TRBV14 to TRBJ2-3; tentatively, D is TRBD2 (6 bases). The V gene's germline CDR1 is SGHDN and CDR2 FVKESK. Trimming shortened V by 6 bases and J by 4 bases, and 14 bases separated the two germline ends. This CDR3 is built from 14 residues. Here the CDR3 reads CASSLAPGADTQYF. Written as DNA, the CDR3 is TGTGCCAGCAGTCTCGCCCCGGGGGCAGATACGCAGTATTTT.

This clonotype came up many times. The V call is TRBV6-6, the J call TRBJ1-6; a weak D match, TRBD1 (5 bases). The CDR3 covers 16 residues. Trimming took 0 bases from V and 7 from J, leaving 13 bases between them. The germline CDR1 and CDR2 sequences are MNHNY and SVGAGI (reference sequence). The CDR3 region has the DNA TGTGCCAGCAGTTACTCGATTCAGGGAGCCAATTCACCCCTCCACTTT. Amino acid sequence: CASSYSIQGANSPLHF.

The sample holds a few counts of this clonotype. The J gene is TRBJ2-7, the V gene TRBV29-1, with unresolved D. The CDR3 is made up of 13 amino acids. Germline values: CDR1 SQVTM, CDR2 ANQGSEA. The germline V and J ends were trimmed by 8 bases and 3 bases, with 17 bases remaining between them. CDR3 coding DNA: TGCAGCCCCTCGGAGTCCTTTAACTACGAGCAGTACTTC. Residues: CSPSESFNYEQYF.

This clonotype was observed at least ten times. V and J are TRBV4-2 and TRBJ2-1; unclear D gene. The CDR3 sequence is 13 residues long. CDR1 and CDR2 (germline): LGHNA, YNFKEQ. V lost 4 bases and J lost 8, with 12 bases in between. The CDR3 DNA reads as TGTGCCAGCAGCCTAGACTGGTTGGATGAGCAGTTCTTC. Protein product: CASSLDWLDEQFF.

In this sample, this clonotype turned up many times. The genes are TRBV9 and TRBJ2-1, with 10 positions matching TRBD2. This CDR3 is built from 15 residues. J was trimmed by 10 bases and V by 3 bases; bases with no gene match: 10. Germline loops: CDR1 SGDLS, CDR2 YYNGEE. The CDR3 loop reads CASSAGTSATNEQFF. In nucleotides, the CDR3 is TGTGCCAGCAGCGCCGGGACTAGCGCCACGAACGAGCAGTTCTTC. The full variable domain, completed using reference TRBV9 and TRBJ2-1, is DSGVTQTPKHLITATGQRVTLRCSPRSGDLSVYWYQQSLDQGLQFLIQYYNGEERAKGNILERFSAQQFPDLHSELNLSSLELGDSALYFCASSAGTSATNEQFFGPGTRLTVL.